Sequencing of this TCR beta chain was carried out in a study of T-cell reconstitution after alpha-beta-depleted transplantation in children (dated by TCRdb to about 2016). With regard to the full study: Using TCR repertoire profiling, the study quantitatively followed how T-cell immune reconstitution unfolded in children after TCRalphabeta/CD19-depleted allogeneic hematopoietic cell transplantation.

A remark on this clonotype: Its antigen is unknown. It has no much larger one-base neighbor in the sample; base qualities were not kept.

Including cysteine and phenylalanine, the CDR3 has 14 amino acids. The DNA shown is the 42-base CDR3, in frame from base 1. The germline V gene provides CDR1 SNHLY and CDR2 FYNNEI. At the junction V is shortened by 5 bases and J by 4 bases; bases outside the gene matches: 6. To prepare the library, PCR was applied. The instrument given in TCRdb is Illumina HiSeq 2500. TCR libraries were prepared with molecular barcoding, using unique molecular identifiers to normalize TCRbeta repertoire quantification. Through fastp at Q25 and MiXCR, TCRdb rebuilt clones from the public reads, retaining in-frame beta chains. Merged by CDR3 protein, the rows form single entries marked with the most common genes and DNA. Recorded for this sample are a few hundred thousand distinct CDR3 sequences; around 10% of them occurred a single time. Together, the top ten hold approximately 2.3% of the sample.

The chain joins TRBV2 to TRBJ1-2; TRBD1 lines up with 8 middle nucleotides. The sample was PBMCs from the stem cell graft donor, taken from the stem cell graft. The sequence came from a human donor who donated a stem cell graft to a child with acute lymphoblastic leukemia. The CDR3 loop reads CASSRAGGSYGYTF. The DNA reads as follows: TGTGCCAGCAGTAGGGCAGGGGGCAGCTATGGCTACACCTTC.